These 7 T cell receptor beta chains came from one sample sequenced in a study of T cell repertoires in cytomegalovirus infection (dated by TCRdb to the late 2010s). TCRdb names Illumina HiSeq 1500 as the instrument used. The public reads were run again by TCRdb, first through fastp at Q25 and then through MiXCR, and only productive beta chains were kept. Duplicate CDR3 protein sequences are folded into a single record with the most common DNA and genes. The sample table records more than 150,000 distinct CDR3 sequences; approximately 20% of these occur just once. Of the sample, less than 3% is held by the ten largest clones. Sequenced sample: PBMCs. These receptors were obtained from a human donor in good health (CMV status not recorded). Some clones in this sample may be carry-over from other donors' samples.

V is TRBV28 and J is TRBJ2-7, with TRBD1 matching 7 bases. The ends lost 3 bases at V and 5 bases at J; junction bases unmatched: 10. Germline V CDR1 and CDR2: MDHEN, SYDVKM. The CDR3 spans 15 residues. The CDR3 DNA sequence: TGTGCCAGCAGTTTTGATGGGCAGGGGGAAAACGAGCAGTACTTC. Its translation is CASSFDGQGENEQYF.

This rearrangement joins TRBV27 to TRBJ1-2; D remains ambiguous. Germline values: CDR1 MNHEY, CDR2 SMNVEV (reference sequence). The CDR3 loop spans 14 amino acids. V was shortened by 4 bases and J by 13 bases, with 22 bases between the two germline ends. CDR3 sequence (DNA): TGTGCCAGCAGTTACCAAAAGGTCGGAACCCTCCGCACCTTC. Encoded protein: CASSYQKVGTLRTF.

This chain connects TRBV5-5 to TRBJ2-7, with TRBD2 matching 7 bases. The CDR3 consists of 14 residues. J was trimmed by 0 bases and V by 9 bases; bases with no gene match: 9. Germline CDR1 is SGHKS and CDR2 is YYEKEE (reference sequence). The CDR3 region is CATSWREFSYEQYF. CDR3 sequence (DNA): TGTGCCACCTCGTGGCGGGAGTTCTCCTACGAGCAGTACTTC.

This clonotype showed up many times. The V gene is TRBV7-8, the J gene TRBJ1-3; the D is unclear. The CDR3 contains 17 residues. From germline, CDR1 is SGHVS and CDR2 FQNEAQ. With 1 base removed from V and 0 bases from J, the gap between germline ends came to 13 bases. CDR3 in amino acids: CASSLVSGRSSGNTIYF. The CDR3 nucleotides are TGTGCCAGCAGCTTAGTCTCCGGCCGGAGCTCTGGAAACACCATATATTTT.

This clonotype turned up a few times. The rearrangement joins TRBV19 to TRBJ1-5; 7 bases are a match to TRBD1. The CDR3 runs 18 residues. Trimming at V came to 5 bases and at J to 0 bases, leaving 13 bases not matched to a gene. From germline, CDR1 is LNHDA and CDR2 SQIVND (reference sequence). The CDR3 DNA follows: TGTGCCAGTAGTCCTAGCGGCGGACAGGTGACTAGCAATCAGCCCCAGCATTTT. This sequence encodes CASSPSGGQVTSNQPQHF.

This clonotype was observed a handful of times. The J gene is TRBJ2-5, the V gene TRBV18; no clear D. Trimming shortened V by 3 bases and J by 4 bases, and 9 bases separated the two germline ends. The CDR3 extends over 13 amino acids. The germline gives CDR1 KGHSH, CDR2 LQKENI. This chain's CDR3 is CASSPRRAETQYF. The CDR3 nucleotides are TGTGCCAGCTCACCCAGACGGGCAGAGACCCAGTACTTC.

This clonotype has just a few counts. The genes are TRBV6-2 or TRBV6-3 and TRBJ2-5; 7 bases fit TRBD1. CDR1 and CDR2 from the germline V gene are MNHEY and SVGEGT. Trimming removed 7 bases from V and 2 bases from J; junction bases left unmatched: 10. There are 15 residues in the CDR3. The CDR3 is CASTKISGGQETQYF. CDR3 nucleotide sequence: TGTGCCAGCACCAAAATCTCAGGGGGACAAGAGACCCAGTACTTC.